This T cell receptor (beta chain) originates from a study of lymphopenia after photon versus proton radiotherapy. The sample holds one count of this clone. No antigen is known for it. Sequencing was performed with immunoSEQ multiplex PCR; in TCRdb, only in-frame clones are kept and a portion is missing. The table lists 89,000 or so clones, around 88% of them singletons. Study-level findings and limits: Under photons, naive T cells and diversity fell while effector/memory populations rose. Only patients who died were analyzed for survival; proton advantage is unproven.

This clonotype was obtained from a man aged 55 to 69 with pancreatic cancer. The input for sequencing was peripheral blood, taken from a patient treated with proton-based radiotherapy.

In nucleotides, the CDR3 is TGCGCCAGCAGCCAAGATGCCGGGTACACTGAAGCTTTCTTT. Its protein product is CASSQDAGYTEAFF. The chain combines TRBV4-1 with TRBJ1-1; D remains unclear. V was cut by 0 bases and J by 3 bases, with 8 bases left in between. Germline-derived CDR1 and CDR2 are MGHRA and YSYEKL. This CDR3 is built from 14 residues.